Listed here are 11 T cell receptor beta chains from one sample, sequenced in a study of blood T cell repertoires in COVID-19. Libraries were prepared by immunoSEQ multiplex PCR; TCRdb keeps only in-frame clonotypes and omits some of them. The table includes about 50,000 clones, about nine tenths detected once. The sequenced material came from peripheral blood. All receptors derive from a human donor in a cohort sampled during active COVID-19.

The rearrangement links TRBV6-2 or TRBV6-3 to TRBJ2-2; D uncertain. V lost 4 bases and J lost 1, with 10 bases in between. This CDR3 comprises 15 residues. In germline, CDR1 is MNHEY, CDR2 SVGEGT. The CDR3 here is CASSLLHLNTGELFF. The CDR3 coding sequence is TGTGCCAGCAGTTTGTTACACCTGAACACCGGGGAGCTGTTTTTT.

V gene TRBV7-3 combines with J gene TRBJ2-1, with 7 bases that match TRBD2. V was clipped by 2 bases and J by 7 bases; unmatched bases: 11. The V gene's germline CDR1 is SGHTA and CDR2 FQGTGA. The CDR3 loop spans 16 amino acids. The CDR3 DNA reads as TGTGCCAGCAGCTTAGGGGCGGGAGCCTCCGGGAATGAGCAGTTCTTC. It is translated as CASSLGAGASGNEQFF.

This chain links TRBV27 with TRBJ1-6; 7 nucleotides agree with TRBD1. The germline V gene has CDR1 MNHEY and CDR2 SMNVEV (reference sequence). Trimming took 4 bases from V and 10 from J; bases not matched to a gene: 7. The CDR3 loop spans 14 amino acids. Here the CDR3 DNA reads TGTGCCAGCAGTTCCCCGACAGGGACCTCACCCCTCCACTTT. Amino acids: CASSSPTGTSPLHF.

The V and J genes are TRBV7-2 and TRBJ2-7; TRBD1 matches 7 bases. Looked up from germline, CDR1 is SGHTA and CDR2 is FQGNSA. The CDR3 runs 14 residues. J was trimmed by 3 bases and V by 5 bases; bases with no gene match: 7. The CDR3 DNA reads as TGTGCCAGCAGCCTACAGGGACAGAGCTACGAGCAGTACGTC. Amino acids: CASSLQGQSYEQYV.

J is TRBJ1-2 and V is TRBV4-1; D may be TRBD1 (6 bases). V was trimmed by 0 bases and J by 8 bases, leaving 22 bases between them. This CDR3 has 17 amino acids. CDR1 is MGHRA, CDR2 YSYEKL, per germline. The CDR3 sequence is CASSQEPGQDRTRGYTF. The DNA for the CDR3 is TGCGCCAGCAGCCAAGAACCGGGCCAAGACAGGACCCGGGGCTACACCTTC.

J is TRBJ2-5 and V is TRBV5-1; D is perhaps TRBD1 (6 bases). Germline V CDR1 and CDR2: SGHRS, YFSETQ. The CDR3 is 14 residues long. V lost 0 bases and J 2 bases, leaving 8 bases between the germline ends. The CDR3 DNA sequence: TGCGCCAGCAGCTTGGTAGGACAGCAAGAGACCCAGTACTTC. This codes for CASSLVGQQETQYF.

The CDR3 DNA reads TGTGCCAGTCGCGACAGGGGGCCGGCCGGGGAGCTGTTTTTT. Translated, it gives CASRDRGPAGELFF. The V and J genes are TRBV19 and TRBJ2-2, with 10 bases lining up with TRBD1. The CDR3 contains 14 residues. The V and J ends lost 8 bases and 6 bases, in that order; junction bases with no gene match: 6. The germline gives CDR1 LNHDA, CDR2 SQIVND (reference sequence).

CDR3 protein: CASSLRFSGGQSTDTQYF. The DNA for the CDR3 is TGTGCCAGCAGCTTACGCTTTTCAGGGGGCCAGAGCACAGATACGCAGTATTTT. V is TRBV7-8 and J is TRBJ2-3; 8 bases map to TRBD1. J was trimmed by 0 bases and V by 2 bases; bases with no gene match: 10. Per the germline V gene, CDR1 is SGHVS and CDR2 is FQNEAQ. This CDR3 is built from 18 residues.

The J gene is TRBJ2-7, the V gene TRBV15; 7 nucleotides match TRBD1. Germline V gives CDR1 LNHNV, CDR2 YYDKDF (reference sequence). CDR3 length: 13 amino acids. J lost 2 bases, V lost 5 bases, and 3 bases had no gene match. In nucleotides, the CDR3 is TGTGCCACCAGCGAAAGGGGGCCCTACGAGCAGTACTTC. This translates into CATSERGPYEQYF.

The rearrangement uses TRBV19 and TRBJ2-1, with 8 bases identical to TRBD2. CDR1 is LNHDA and CDR2 is SQIVND in the germline V gene (reference sequence). This CDR3 comprises 16 residues. J was trimmed by 6 bases and V by 7 bases; bases with no gene match: 14. In DNA, the CDR3 is TGTGCCAGTAAGGTCCAGCGGGAGCGGAAGGGCAATGAGCAGTTCTTC. This gives the protein CASKVQRERKGNEQFF.

This clone was found once. The genes are TRBV19 and TRBJ1-6, with D unclear. Germline V lookup: CDR1 LNHDA, CDR2 SQIVND (reference sequence). V was cut by 3 bases and J by 10 bases, with 16 bases left in between. The CDR3 has 15 residues. The CDR3 loop reads CASSMRPTSHSPLHF. The CDR3 DNA reads as TGTGCCAGTAGTATGCGTCCGACAAGTCACTCACCCCTCCACTTT.